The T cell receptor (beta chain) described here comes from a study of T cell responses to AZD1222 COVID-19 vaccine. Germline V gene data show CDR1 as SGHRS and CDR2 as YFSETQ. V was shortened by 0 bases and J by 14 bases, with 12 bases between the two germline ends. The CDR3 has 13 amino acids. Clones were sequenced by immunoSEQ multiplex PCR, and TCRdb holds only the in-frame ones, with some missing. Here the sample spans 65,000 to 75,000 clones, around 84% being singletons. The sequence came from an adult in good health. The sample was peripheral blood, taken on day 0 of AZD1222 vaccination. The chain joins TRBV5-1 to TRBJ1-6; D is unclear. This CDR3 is CASSLEQLSTLHF. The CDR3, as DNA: TGCGCCAGCAGCTTGGAGCAGCTTTCGACCCTCCACTTT.